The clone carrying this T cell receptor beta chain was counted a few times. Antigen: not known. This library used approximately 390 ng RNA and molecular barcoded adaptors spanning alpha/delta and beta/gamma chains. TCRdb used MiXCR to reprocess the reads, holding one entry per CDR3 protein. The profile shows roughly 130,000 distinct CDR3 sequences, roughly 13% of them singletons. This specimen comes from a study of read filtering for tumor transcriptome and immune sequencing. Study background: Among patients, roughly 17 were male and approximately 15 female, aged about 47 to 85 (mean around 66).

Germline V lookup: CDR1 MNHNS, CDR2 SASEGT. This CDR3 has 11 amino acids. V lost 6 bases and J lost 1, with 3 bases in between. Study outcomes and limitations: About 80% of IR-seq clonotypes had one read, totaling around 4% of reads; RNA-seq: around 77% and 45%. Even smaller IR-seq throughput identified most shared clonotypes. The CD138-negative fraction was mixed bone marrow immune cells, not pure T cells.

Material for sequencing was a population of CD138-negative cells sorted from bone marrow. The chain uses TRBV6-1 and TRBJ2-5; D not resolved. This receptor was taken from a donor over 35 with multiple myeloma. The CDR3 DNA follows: TGTGCCAGCAGACTCCAAGAGACCCAGTACTTC. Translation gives CASRLQETQYF.